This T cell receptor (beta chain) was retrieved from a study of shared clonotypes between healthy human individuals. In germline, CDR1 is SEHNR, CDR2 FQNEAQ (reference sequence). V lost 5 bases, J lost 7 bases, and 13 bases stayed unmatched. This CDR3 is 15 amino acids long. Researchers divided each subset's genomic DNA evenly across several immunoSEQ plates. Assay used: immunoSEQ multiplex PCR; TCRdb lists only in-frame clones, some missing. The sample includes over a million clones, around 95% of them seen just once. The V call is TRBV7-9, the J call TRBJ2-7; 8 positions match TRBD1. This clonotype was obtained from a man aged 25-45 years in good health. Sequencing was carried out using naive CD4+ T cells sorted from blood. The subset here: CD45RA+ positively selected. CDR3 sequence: CASSLGTGPAREQYF. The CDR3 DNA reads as TGTGCCAGCAGCCTGGGGACAGGCCCAGCTCGGGAGCAGTACTTC.